One and the same sample provided the 24 T cell receptor beta chains below, sequenced in a study of blood T cell repertoires in COVID-19 (dated by TCRdb to the early 2020s). Libraries came from the immunoSEQ multiplex PCR assay. TCRdb retrieved this table from immuneACCESS and kept in-frame rearrangements only. Not all clones are present; in checked studies, unresolved V genes account for under half, and no reason is known for the remainder. For this sample there are fewer than 90,000 clones; 88% appear just once. In total, the top ten clones hold approximately 0.5% of the sample. The sample consisted of peripheral blood. These receptors came from a man in his fifties or sixties with acute or convalescent COVID-19.

This clone occurred once. The genes are TRBV5-1 and TRBJ1-1; unclear D gene. This CDR3 has 12 amino acids. The ends were cut back, 2 bases at V and 1 base at J, with 3 bases in the middle. Germline lookup yields CDR1 SGHRS and CDR2 YFSETQ. CDR3 nucleotide sequence: TGCGCCAGCAGCTTCGGGAACACTGAAGCTTTCTTT. It is translated as CASSFGNTEAFF.

This sequence joins TRBV7-8 and TRBJ2-7, with D maybe TRBD2 (5 bases). The V gene's germline CDR1 is SGHVS and CDR2 FQNEAQ. The CDR3 spans 15 residues. Trimming shortened V by 0 bases and J by 0 bases, and 9 bases separated the two germline ends. This chain's CDR3 is CASSLAGVLSYEQYF. CDR3 coding DNA: TGTGCCAGCAGCTTAGCGGGAGTACTCTCCTACGAGCAGTACTTC.

V and J are TRBV9 and TRBJ2-7, with a weak D call TRBD1 (5 bases). The CDR3 loop spans 15 amino acids. Trimming shortened V by 0 bases and J by 0 bases, and 10 bases separated the two germline ends. CDR1 is SGDLS and CDR2 is YYNGEE in the germline V gene. CDR3 coding DNA: TGTGCCAGCAGCGTAGATATAGACAGCTCCTACGAGCAGTACTTC. Translating gives CASSVDIDSSYEQYF.

The DNA for the CDR3 is TGCAGTGCTAGTGTTTCCGGGACTCCCTACAATGAGCAGTTCTTC. It codes for CSASVSGTPYNEQFF. This chain joins TRBV20-1 and TRBJ2-1; D might be TRBD2 (6 bases). The CDR3 is 15 amino acids. V gave up 3 bases and J gave up 2 bases, with 14 bases separating them. Germline lookup yields CDR1 DFQATT and CDR2 SNEGSKA (reference sequence).

CDR3: CASSPGAGGPYEQYF. The CDR3 DNA reads as TGTGCCAGCAGTCCTGGGGCGGGGGGCCCCTACGAGCAGTACTTC. The gene calls are TRBV7-3 and TRBJ2-7, with 8 bases lining up with TRBD2. V shed 6 bases and J 2 bases; nucleotides not matched to a gene: 9. Germline values: CDR1 SGHTA, CDR2 FQGTGA. The CDR3 sequence is 15 residues long.

The rearrangement links TRBV19 to TRBJ1-2, with D possibly TRBD1 on 5 matching bases. V was shortened by 0 bases and J by 5 bases, with 10 bases between the two germline ends. The CDR3 is 14 amino acids. In germline, CDR1 is LNHDA, CDR2 SQIVND (reference sequence). The CDR3 is CASSIDGAGYGYTF. The CDR3 DNA follows: TGTGCCAGTAGTATAGATGGGGCAGGGTATGGCTACACCTTC. Full variable domain (rest looked up from reference TRBV19 and TRBJ1-2): DGGITQSPKYLFRKEGQNVTLSCEQNLNHDAMYWYRQDPGQGLRLIYYSQIVNDFQKGDIAEGYSVSREKKESFPLTVTSAQKNPTAFYLCASSIDGAGYGYTFGSGTRLTVV.

The chain combines TRBV7-8 with TRBJ2-1, with D maybe TRBD2 (6 bases). Germline CDR1 reads SGHVS; CDR2 reads FQNEAQ. V gave up 0 bases and J gave up 4 bases, with 19 bases separating them. The CDR3 totals 18 residues. The chain's CDR3 is CASSLARAGSGPYNEQFF. The CDR3 DNA reads as TGTGCCAGCAGCTTAGCACGGGCCGGGAGCGGACCTTACAATGAGCAGTTCTTC.

V usage is TRBV19 and J usage is TRBJ1-2, with 7 bases fitting TRBD1. The CDR3 sequence is 14 residues long. Per the germline V gene, CDR1 is LNHDA and CDR2 is SQIVND (reference sequence). V trimming: 5 bases; J trimming: 4 bases; junction bases outside the gene matches: 7. Here the CDR3 reads CASSPRTGIYGYTF. The CDR3 DNA reads TGTGCCAGTAGTCCCCGGACAGGAATCTATGGCTACACCTTC.

As to this clone: Mismatch with germline at one junction end may stem from a read error. CDR3: CATSPWGGRETQYF. In DNA form, the CDR3 reads TGTGCCACCAGTCCGTGGGGCGGTCGGGAGACCCAGTACTTC. V usage is TRBV10-3 and J usage is TRBJ2-5; D is possibly TRBD1 (5 bases). This CDR3 has 14 residues. From germline, CDR1 is ENHRY and CDR2 SYGVKD.

The V call is TRBV9, the J call TRBJ1-1; D possibly corresponds to TRBD1 (5 bases). The CDR3 is 15 residues long. The germline V gene has CDR1 SGDLS and CDR2 YYNGEE. V shed 1 base and J shed 0 bases, with 10 bases lying between them. The DNA of the CDR3 is TGTGCCAGCAGCGTAAGCACAGGACTGAACACTGAAGCTTTCTTT. Its translation: CASSVSTGLNTEAFF.

The rearrangement uses TRBV29-1 and TRBJ2-7, with D perhaps matching TRBD1 (6 bases). The CDR3 contains 14 residues. Germline CDR1 and CDR2: SQVTM and ANQGSEA. Trimming took 7 bases from V and 3 from J, leaving 19 bases between them. The DNA of the CDR3 is TGCAGCGCTAACACTACAGGGATCGGCTACGAGCAGTACTTC. Translated, it gives CSANTTGIGYEQYF.

This chain links TRBV5-1 with TRBJ2-5, with a weak D call TRBD1 (6 bases). V shed 2 bases and J shed 3 bases, with 14 bases lying between them. CDR3 length: 15 residues. The germline CDR1 and CDR2 sequences are SGHRS and YFSETQ. The CDR3 DNA sequence: TGCGCCAGCAGCTTTAACTCCGGGACAAAAGAGACCCAGTACTTC. Its translation is CASSFNSGTKETQYF.

The rearrangement joins TRBV5-1 to TRBJ2-7, with D perhaps TRBD1 (5 bases). CDR1 and CDR2 from the germline V gene are SGHRS and YFSETQ. CDR3 length: 15 amino acids. V was cut by 4 bases and J by 0 bases, with 14 bases left in between. The CDR3 loop reads CASSETGRSSYEQYF. CDR3 nucleotides: TGCGCCAGCAGCGAAACAGGCCGGAGCTCCTACGAGCAGTACTTC.

The chain carries TRBV5-1 and TRBJ1-3, with 8 bases aligning to TRBD1. The V segment lost 4 bases and the J segment 2 bases; nucleotides outside the gene matches: 8. Germline lookup yields CDR1 SGHRS and CDR2 YFSETQ. CDR3 length: 16 amino acids. CDR3 amino acids: CASSRTSTGAGNTIYF. As DNA, the CDR3 is TGCGCCAGCAGCAGGACCTCGACAGGGGCTGGAAACACCATATATTTT.

The CDR3 loop is CASSLGLQSGQLNTEAFF. CDR3 bases: TGCGCCAGCAGCTTGGGTCTTCAATCCGGACAACTTAACACTGAAGCTTTCTTT. The chain combines TRBV5-1 with TRBJ1-1, with D tentatively TRBD1 (5 bases). The CDR3 totals 18 residues. Germline CDR1 SGHRS, CDR2 YFSETQ. With 0 bases removed from V and 2 bases from J, the gap between germline ends came to 20 bases.

This chain joins TRBV20-1 and TRBJ1-2; D gene unclear. Between the trimmed V and J ends, which lost 4 bases and 2 bases, there was a span of 11 bases. The CDR3 length is 13 residues. Per germline, CDR1 DFQATT and CDR2 SNEGSKA (reference sequence). As DNA, the CDR3 is TGCAGTGCTAATGAAGGAGGGAACTATGGCTACACCTTC. This gives the protein CSANEGGNYGYTF.

The V and J genes are TRBV7-8 and TRBJ1-2; maybe TRBD1 (6 bases). This CDR3 spans 14 amino acids. Germline V gene sequence: CDR1 SGHVS, CDR2 FQNEAQ. The V end lost 5 bases, the J end lost 4 bases, and 14 bases lay between the germline ends. The CDR3 region is CASSPETGSYGYTF. The CDR3 DNA is TGTGCCAGCAGCCCCGAGACAGGCAGCTATGGCTACACCTTC.

The chain recombines TRBV5-1 with TRBJ2-7, with 8 bases aligning to TRBD2. This CDR3 is 16 amino acids long. Germline values: CDR1 SGHRS, CDR2 YFSETQ. The J segment lost 4 bases and the V segment lost 2 bases, leaving 11 bases of the junction unmatched. The CDR3 nucleotides read TGCGCCAGCAGCTTTTCTTCGTCTAGCGGGTCATACGAGCAGTACTTC. Residues: CASSFSSSSGSYEQYF.

The rearrangement joins TRBV6-5 to TRBJ1-4, with D hard to call. Germline CDR1 is MNHEY and CDR2 is SVGAGI. The V gene lost 7 bases and the J gene lost 8 bases, with 17 bases spanning the gap. The CDR3 loop spans 14 amino acids. The CDR3 here is CASIKGGRGEKLFF. For the CDR3, the DNA is TGTGCCAGCATTAAGGGCGGGAGAGGGGAAAAACTGTTTTTT.

A note on this clone: Other DNA sequences in this specimen translate into the identical CDR3. This chain links TRBV24-1 with TRBJ1-5; D is possibly TRBD1 (5 bases). This CDR3 region has 13 residues. Germline V lookup: CDR1 KGHDR, CDR2 SFDVKD. V was clipped by 5 bases and J by 4 bases, with 8 bases between them. In DNA form, the CDR3 reads TGTGCCACCAGTGGGCAGGGAAATCAGCCCCAGCATTTT. Translating gives CATSGQGNQPQHF.

This clone was observed once. The rearrangement joins TRBV2 to TRBJ2-3; 9 bases are shared with TRBD2. V was pared by 3 bases and J by 2 bases, with 9 bases of the junction left unmatched. CDR3 length equals 17 residues. Germline CDR1 and CDR2: SNHLY and FYNNEI. CDR3: CASSDPRAGGPTDTQYF. The CDR3 DNA is TGTGCCAGCAGTGACCCCCGAGCGGGGGGCCCCACAGATACGCAGTATTTT.

The V call is TRBV11-3, the J call TRBJ2-1; TRBD2 matches 8 bases. The CDR3 has 15 amino acids. Per the germline V gene, CDR1 is SGHNT and CDR2 is YENEEA. The V and J ends lost 5 bases and 6 bases, in that order; junction bases with no gene match: 9. The CDR3 bases are TGTGCCAGCAGCCCCACAGAGCGGGAGTCCAATGAGCAGTTCTTC. This translates into CASSPTERESNEQFF.

The gene calls are TRBV5-1 and TRBJ2-7; D not resolved. The germline V gene has CDR1 SGHRS and CDR2 YFSETQ. The CDR3 covers 15 residues. Trimming took 4 bases from V and 3 from J, leaving 17 bases between them. The CDR3 DNA is TGCGCCAGCAGCCCAGGTGGTCTCGACCACTACGAGCAGTACTTC. Translated, it gives CASSPGGLDHYEQYF.

The V call is TRBV5-4, the J call TRBJ1-1; TRBD1 is a possible D gene (5 bases). V lost 3 bases to trimming and J lost 1 base, with 16 bases between them. Germline V gives CDR1 SGHNT, CDR2 YYREEE (reference sequence). The CDR3 sequence is 16 residues long. CDR3 bases: TGTGCCAGCAGCTCTTGGGGCCTGGACAAGAACACTGAAGCTTTCTTT. Residues: CASSSWGLDKNTEAFF.